One sample yielded the 25 T cell receptor beta chains listed below, sequenced in a study of blood T cell repertoires in COVID-19. Assay: immunoSEQ multiplex PCR; the TCRdb copy retains only in-frame clones and omits some. There are under 300,000 clones in the sample; approximately 86% occur only once, and 5.5% to 9% lies in the top ten. The sequenced sample was peripheral blood. These receptors were obtained from a woman aged 65 to 85 with active or convalescent COVID-19.

The chain is built from TRBV5-1 and TRBJ2-3; 9 nucleotides align to TRBD2. With V trimmed by 0 bases and J by 4 bases, 12 bases remained unmatched. Germline V gene lookup returns CDR1 SGHRS and CDR2 YFSETQ. This CDR3 region has 18 residues. CDR3 sequence reads: CASSLALAGADGADTQYF. In DNA, the CDR3 is TGCGCCAGCAGCTTGGCTTTAGCGGGGGCTGACGGGGCAGATACGCAGTATTTT.

This clone was counted once. The chain recombines TRBV19 with TRBJ2-7, with D perhaps matching TRBD1 (6 bases). Germline assignment: CDR1 LNHDA and CDR2 SQIVND (reference sequence). This CDR3 is built from 15 residues. The V gene lost 3 bases and the J gene lost 7 bases, with 19 bases spanning the gap. The CDR3 coding sequence is TGTGCCAGTAGTATTACCGGTACAGGTACAGGGGAGCAGTACTTC. Its translation is CASSITGTGTGEQYF. Together with reference TRBV19 and TRBJ2-7, the CDR3 gives the full variable domain: DGGITQSPKYLFRKEGQNVTLSCEQNLNHDAMYWYRQDPGQGLRLIYYSQIVNDFQKGDIAEGYSVSREKKESFPLTVTSAQKNPTAFYLCASSITGTGTGEQYFGPGTRLTVT.

On this clone: This same CDR3 is encoded by further DNA sequences in the sample. The rearrangement uses TRBV4-3 and TRBJ1-2; perhaps TRBD1 as D (6 bases). This CDR3 spans 14 amino acids. The germline V gene has CDR1 LGHNA and CDR2 YSLEER. V was shortened by 0 bases and J by 3 bases, with 8 bases between the two germline ends. CDR3 DNA sequence: TGCGCCAGCAGCCAAGATCCAGGGGACTATGGCTACACCTTC. Amino acids: CASSQDPGDYGYTF.

The chain recombines TRBV6-2 or TRBV6-3 with TRBJ2-7; unclear D gene. This CDR3 is 14 amino acids long. CDR1 is MNHEY, CDR2 SVGEGT, per germline. Trimming removed 6 bases from V and 0 bases from J, with 12 bases in between. CDR3 sequence reads: CASSLRLLSYEQYF. The DNA for the CDR3 is TGTGCCAGCAGCTTACGACTTCTCTCCTACGAGCAGTACTTC.

The chain joins TRBV7-2 to TRBJ1-4; TRBD1 might be the D (5 bases). The CDR3 is 15 amino acids. V dropped 9 bases and J dropped 8 bases, with 22 bases sitting between them. Germline lookup yields CDR1 SGHTA and CDR2 FQGNSA. The CDR3: CASRAGDGREEKLFF. The CDR3 DNA is TGTGCCAGTAGAGCTGGGGACGGGCGGGAGGAAAAACTGTTTTTT.

V and J are TRBV11-2 and TRBJ1-1, with D hard to call. The CDR3 is 11 amino acids. Per germline, CDR1 SGHAT and CDR2 FQNNGV. Trimming removed 2 bases at V and 5 bases at J, with 3 bases between. This CDR3 is CASSLSTEAFF. The CDR3 DNA is TGTGCCAGCAGCTTATCAACTGAAGCTTTCTTT. The whole variable domain, filled in from reference TRBV11-2 and TRBJ1-1, reads EAGVAQSPRYKIIEKRQSVAFWCNPISGHATLYWYQQILGQGPKLLIQFQNNGVVDDSQLPKDRFSAERLKGVDSTLKIQPAKLEDSAVYLCASSLSTEAFFGQGTRLTVV.

DNA for the CDR3: TGTGCCAGCGGTCCAGCCGGGAGGCAAGGTCAGGGGCAGTACTTC. This encodes CASGPAGRQGQGQYF. The V gene is TRBV7-9, the J gene TRBJ2-7, with 7 bases that match TRBD2. The CDR3 loop spans 15 amino acids. V shed 8 bases, J shed 9 bases, and the junction held 19 bases outside the gene matches. Germline V gene lookup returns CDR1 SEHNR and CDR2 FQNEAQ (reference sequence).

This clone was detected only a few times. The chain uses TRBV11-2 and TRBJ2-7, with a possible D match to TRBD1 (6 bases). Per the germline V gene, CDR1 is SGHAT and CDR2 is FQNNGV. The V end was cut by 5 bases, the J end by 2 bases, with 13 bases between. This CDR3 has 14 residues. The CDR3: CASSRAGTPYEQYF. CDR3 sequence (DNA): TGTGCCAGCAGCCGAGCCGGGACACCCTACGAGCAGTACTTC.

The chain recombines TRBV13 with TRBJ2-7; TRBD1 agrees at 8 bases. Germline CDR1 reads PRHDT; CDR2 reads FYEKMQ (reference sequence). Trimming at V came to 1 base and at J to 6 bases, leaving 8 bases not matched to a gene. The CDR3 covers 15 residues. The CDR3 reads CASSLVGAGGSEQYF. CDR3 coding DNA: TGTGCCAGCAGCTTAGTGGGGGCAGGGGGCAGCGAGCAGTACTTC.

The CDR3 here is CASSLLTGNTDTQYF. CDR3 sequence (DNA): TGCGCCAGCAGCTTGTTAACCGGGAACACAGATACGCAGTATTTT. The V call is TRBV5-1, the J call TRBJ2-3; D is possibly TRBD2 (5 bases). V gave up 1 base and J gave up 2 bases, with 11 bases separating them. The CDR3 extends over 15 amino acids. Germline CDR1 is SGHRS and CDR2 is YFSETQ.

The chain couples TRBV7-8 to TRBJ1-1, with 7 nucleotides matching TRBD1. With V trimmed by 1 base and J by 0 bases, 8 bases remained unmatched. This CDR3 has 17 residues. Germline V CDR1 and CDR2: SGHVS, FQNEAQ. The CDR3 is CASSLGGDSLLNTEAFF. The CDR3 DNA sequence: TGTGCCAGCAGCTTAGGGGGGGACAGCCTTTTGAACACTGAAGCTTTCTTT.

This clone turned up a few times. This chain links TRBV5-1 with TRBJ1-5; 9 bases map to TRBD1. This CDR3 is 15 amino acids long. The germline gives CDR1 SGHRS, CDR2 YFSETQ. J gave up 3 bases and V 3 bases, and 4 bases lay outside the gene matches. The CDR3 sequence: CASSSQGAPNQPQHF. As DNA, the CDR3 is TGCGCCAGCAGCTCACAGGGGGCTCCCAATCAGCCCCAGCATTTT.

The chain employs TRBV7-9 and TRBJ1-1, with D possibly TRBD1 on 5 matching bases. V shed 5 bases and J shed 0 bases, with 13 bases lying between them. The CDR3 extends over 15 amino acids. The V gene's germline CDR1 is SEHNR and CDR2 FQNEAQ (reference sequence). CDR3 protein: CASSPRGSMNTEAFF. CDR3 nucleotides: TGTGCCAGCAGCCCCCGGGGGAGCATGAACACTGAAGCTTTCTTT.

CDR3 nucleotides: TGTGCCAGTAGTACTTCGGACAGGGGATACCATCAGCCCCAGCATTTT. Its translation: CASSTSDRGYHQPQHF. V gene TRBV19 combines with J gene TRBJ1-5; 9 nucleotides align to TRBD1. Germline V gene lookup returns CDR1 LNHDA and CDR2 SQIVND (reference sequence). The trim removed 4 bases at V and 5 bases at J, leaving 9 bases unmatched. The CDR3 extends over 16 amino acids.

The chain recombines TRBV11-2 with TRBJ1-6; D gene unclear. The CDR3 runs to 13 residues. Germline CDR1 is SGHAT and CDR2 is FQNNGV. Trimming removed 1 base at V and 7 bases at J, with 5 bases between. CDR3 DNA: TGTGCCAGCAGCTTAGGGGCGAATTCACCCCTCCACTTT. Protein product: CASSLGANSPLHF.

V usage is TRBV2 and J usage is TRBJ1-5; 8 bases align to TRBD1. The CDR3 extends over 15 amino acids. J gave up 4 bases and V 8 bases, and 10 bases lay outside the gene matches. Germline values: CDR1 SNHLY, CDR2 FYNNEI. The CDR3 coding sequence is TGTGCCAGCGCCTTTTGGACAGGGACTAATCAGCCCCAGCATTTT. Amino acid sequence: CASAFWTGTNQPQHF.

The chain joins TRBV7-2 to TRBJ1-2; 12 bases match TRBD1. CDR1 and CDR2 from the germline V gene are SGHTA and FQGNSA. This CDR3 contains 15 residues. Losses at the gene ends were 6 bases for V and 8 bases for J; bases not matched to a gene: 10. The CDR3, as DNA: TGTGCCAGCAGGGATCCGGGACAGGGGGCGCAGGGCTACACCTTC. Its protein product is CASRDPGQGAQGYTF.

This clone was counted at least ten times. The chain's CDR3 is CASSLEAGTGDYEQYF. Here the CDR3 DNA reads TGCGCCAGCAGCCTGGAGGCCGGGACAGGGGACTACGAGCAGTACTTC. This chain links TRBV4-1 with TRBJ2-7, with 10 bases that match TRBD1. This CDR3 is 16 amino acids long. Germline CDR1 MGHRA, CDR2 YSYEKL. Trimming removed 4 bases from V and 3 bases from J; junction bases left unmatched: 9.

This chain uses TRBV5-1 with TRBJ2-2; 9 nucleotides match TRBD2. The CDR3 is made up of 16 amino acids. V lost 6 bases and J lost 0; bases outside the gene matches: 6. Germline CDR1 SGHRS, CDR2 YFSETQ. The chain's CDR3 is CASTLGGGANTGELFF. In DNA form, the CDR3 reads TGCGCCAGCACCCTCGGCGGGGGGGCGAACACCGGGGAGCTGTTTTTT.

This clone appeared many times. The genes are TRBV19 and TRBJ2-2; 8 bases are shared with TRBD2. The CDR3 loop spans 14 amino acids. Germline CDR1 and CDR2: LNHDA and SQIVND (reference sequence). Trimming cost V 5 bases and J 6 bases; bases outside gene matches: 5. CDR3 sequence reads: CASSPGLVPGELFF. In DNA, the CDR3 is TGTGCCAGTAGTCCGGGACTAGTGCCCGGGGAGCTGTTTTTT.

The chain carries TRBV24-1 and TRBJ2-2; D call uncertain. V lost 5 bases and J 4 bases, leaving 16 bases between the germline ends. The CDR3 is 16 residues long. CDR1 is KGHDR, CDR2 SFDVKD, per germline. The CDR3 DNA reads as TGTGCCACCAGTGGGTCAGGCCTCGCCGCCACCGGGGAGCTGTTTTTT. Its translation is CATSGSGLAATGELFF.

The chain has TRBV11-2 and TRBJ1-1, with no clear D. Trimming removed 5 bases from V and 7 bases from J, with 23 bases in between. CDR3 size: 16 residues. CDR1 is SGHAT and CDR2 is FQNNGV in the germline V gene. CDR3 nucleotides: TGTGCCAGCAGCCGTCCGAGGGAACCGAAAAGAAATGAAGCTTTCTTT. Protein product: CASSRPREPKRNEAFF.

The rearrangement uses TRBV9 and TRBJ2-7; D perhaps matches TRBD2 (5 bases). This CDR3 has 15 residues. V was pared by 0 bases and J by 3 bases, with 13 bases between. Germline V gene data show CDR1 as SGDLS and CDR2 as YYNGEE. CDR3 loop: CASSVAGSPLYEQYF. CDR3 sequence (DNA): TGTGCCAGCAGCGTAGCGGGATCCCCACTCTACGAGCAGTACTTC.

The V gene is TRBV6-5, the J gene TRBJ2-2; 7 positions match TRBD1. The CDR3 covers 13 residues. With V trimmed by 6 bases and J by 5 bases, 3 bases remained unmatched. Germline CDR1 reads MNHEY; CDR2 reads SVGAGI. The CDR3 region has the DNA TGTGCCAGCAGCCGGACAGGAACCGGGGAGCTGTTTTTT. Amino acid sequence: CASSRTGTGELFF.

CDR3 in amino acids: CASSQEGSRATAAFF. The CDR3 nucleotides read TGCGCCAGCAGCCAAGAGGGCTCCAGGGCAACGGCGGCTTTCTTT. The rearrangement uses TRBV4-1 and TRBJ1-1; perhaps TRBD1 as D (5 bases). With 0 bases removed from V and 11 bases from J, the gap between germline ends came to 19 bases. The CDR3 has 15 amino acids. CDR1 is MGHRA, CDR2 YSYEKL, per germline.